Each of the 24 T cell receptor beta chains below was sequenced from the same sample in a study of blood T cell repertoires in COVID-19 (dated by TCRdb to the early 2020s). The library came from the immunoSEQ multiplex PCR assay. TCRdb mirrors the immuneACCESS table, restricted to in-frame sequences. Some clones are absent from its copies; in checked studies, under half trace to an unresolved V gene, and the reason for the others is unknown. The sample records around 80,000 clones, around 88% of which are singletons. In total, the top ten clones hold approximately 5.1% of the sample. The sample taken for sequencing was peripheral blood. These receptors all come from a woman of 80 years or more with acute or convalescent COVID-19.

This clone was seen only a few times. The CDR3 sequence is CASSIGQIQETQYF. The CDR3 nucleotides read TGTGCCAGCTCCATAGGACAGATCCAAGAGACCCAGTACTTC. The chain carries TRBV18 and TRBJ2-5; a possible D gene is TRBD1 (6 bases). V was cut by 6 bases and J by 1 base, with 12 bases left in between. The CDR3 length is 14 residues. The germline V gene has CDR1 KGHSH and CDR2 LQKENI.

The J gene is TRBJ2-7, the V gene TRBV5-1; possibly TRBD2 for D (5 bases). The CDR3 runs 14 residues. The germline V and J ends were trimmed by 0 bases and 4 bases, with 11 bases remaining between them. The germline V gene encodes CDR1 SGHRS and CDR2 YFSETQ. In DNA form, the CDR3 reads TGCGCCAGCAGCTTGGTGGGGAGAGCATACGAGCAGTACTTC. Protein product: CASSLVGRAYEQYF.

V and J are TRBV23-1 and TRBJ2-1; D not certain. TRBV23-1 is sorted into the ORF group, with uncertain function. The CDR3 has 15 residues. Trimming shortened V by 4 bases and J by 1 base, and 11 bases separated the two germline ends. CDR3: CASSLVFRSYNEQFF. As DNA, the CDR3 is TGCGCCAGCAGTCTAGTTTTCCGATCCTACAATGAGCAGTTCTTC.

The chain couples TRBV5-1 to TRBJ1-1; a possible D gene is TRBD1 (5 bases). V was pared by 5 bases and J by 1 base, with 15 bases between. This CDR3 is 15 amino acids long. From germline, CDR1 is SGHRS and CDR2 YFSETQ. The CDR3 DNA reads TGCGCCAGCAGTTGGGACTTTGGGGGGAACACTGAAGCTTTCTTT. Amino acids: CASSWDFGGNTEAFF.

This chain joins TRBV5-1 and TRBJ2-1; TRBD2 matches at 9 bases. Germline CDR1 is SGHRS and CDR2 is YFSETQ. This CDR3 contains 17 residues. The junction had 9 bases not matched to a gene; V was cut back by 0 bases and J by 5 bases. The CDR3 DNA is TGCGCCAGCAGCTTGGTCCCTAGCGGGACGGGGGACAATGAGCAGTTCTTC. Its translation: CASSLVPSGTGDNEQFF.

V gene TRBV5-4 combines with J gene TRBJ2-1, with 9 bases matching TRBD1. Germline lookup yields CDR1 SGHNT and CDR2 YYREEE (reference sequence). The CDR3 is 15 residues long. The V gene end was trimmed by 4 bases and the J gene end by 5 bases; junction bases not matched to a gene: 7. In DNA form, the CDR3 reads TGTGCCAGCAGCCCCGGGACAGGGTACCACAATGAGCAGTTCTTC. Residues: CASSPGTGYHNEQFF.

This chain joins TRBV2 and TRBJ2-1; 7 bases are shared with TRBD2. This CDR3 is 13 amino acids long. Trimming took 11 bases from V and 4 from J; bases not matched to a gene: 8. From germline, CDR1 is SNHLY and CDR2 FYNNEI. This CDR3 reads CAGGGLQYNEQFF. CDR3 DNA sequence: TGTGCCGGGGGGGGACTGCAGTACAATGAGCAGTTCTTC.

The rearrangement links TRBV7-3 to TRBJ2-1; 13 nucleotides match TRBD2. Germline CDR1 is SGHTA and CDR2 is FQGTGA. The CDR3 runs 16 residues. Trimming at V came to 4 bases and at J to 6 bases, leaving 6 bases not matched to a gene. CDR3 region: CASSSGLAGRGNEQFF. DNA for the CDR3: TGTGCCAGCAGCTCGGGACTAGCGGGGAGAGGCAATGAGCAGTTCTTC.

The rearrangement links TRBV12-3 or TRBV12-4 to TRBJ2-1; D uncertain. The CDR3 length is 12 residues. Deletions cut 3 bases from V and 6 bases from J, with 6 bases between. DNA for the CDR3: TGTGCCAGCAGTTTTTCAGGCAATGAGCAGTTCTTC. As protein: CASSFSGNEQFF.

CDR3 amino acids: CAWSRAGLETQYF. CDR3 coding DNA: TGTGCCTGGAGTCGGGCGGGATTAGAGACCCAGTACTTC. The gene calls are TRBV30 and TRBJ2-5, with D possibly TRBD2 on 6 matching bases. The germline V gene has CDR1 GTSNPN and CDR2 SVGIG (reference sequence). V lost 2 bases and J 4 bases, leaving 11 bases between the germline ends. The CDR3 loop spans 13 amino acids. Filled out from reference TRBV30 and TRBJ2-5, the complete variable domain reads SQTIHQWPATLVQPVGSPLSLECTVEGTSNPNLYWYRQAAGRGLQLLFYSVGIGQISSEVPQNLSASRPQDRQFILSSKKLLLSDSGFYLCAWSRAGLETQYFGPGTRLLVL.

This sequence joins TRBV5-1 and TRBJ2-3, with 9 positions matching TRBD2. The CDR3 runs to 18 residues. Germline V gene data show CDR1 as SGHRS and CDR2 as YFSETQ. With V trimmed by 0 bases and J by 3 bases, 11 bases remained unmatched. For the CDR3, the DNA is TGCGCCAGCAGCTTGGCCTCGGCGGGAGGGCGCAGTACAGATACGCAGTATTTT. It yields the protein CASSLASAGGRSTDTQYF.

The chain uses TRBV6-6 and TRBJ2-1, with 12 positions matching TRBD2. Unmatched junction bases numbered 15, after V lost 6 bases and J lost 6 bases. Germline CDR1 reads MNHNY; CDR2 reads SVGAGI (reference sequence). CDR3 length equals 18 residues. CDR3 DNA sequence: TGTGCCAGCAGCCGACTAGCGGGGGTCCATTACTCCGGCAATGAGCAGTTCTTC. Its translation: CASSRLAGVHYSGNEQFF.

The chain is built from TRBV7-2 and TRBJ2-3; TRBD1 might be the D (5 bases). The germline CDR1 and CDR2 sequences are SGHTA and FQGNSA. Trimming removed 1 base at V and 2 bases at J, with 10 bases between. The CDR3 sequence is 15 residues long. The CDR3 region is CASSLGTSPTDTQYF. The CDR3 DNA reads TGTGCCAGCAGCTTAGGGACATCCCCCACAGATACGCAGTATTTT.

This chain connects TRBV5-1 to TRBJ2-3; D is possibly TRBD1 (6 bases). Trimming took off 5 bases at V and 2 bases at J, with 12 bases between the two ends. Germline V lookup: CDR1 SGHRS, CDR2 YFSETQ. This CDR3 spans 14 amino acids. For the CDR3, the DNA is TGCGCCAGCAGGAGGGCAGGGGTCACAGATACGCAGTATTTT. Protein sequence: CASRRAGVTDTQYF. Full variable domain (rest looked up from reference TRBV5-1 and TRBJ2-3): KAGVTQTPRYLIKTRGQQVTLSCSPISGHRSVSWYQQTPGQGLQFLFEYFSETQRNKGNFPGRFSGRQFSNSRSEMNVSTLELGDSALYLCASRRAGVTDTQYFGPGTRLTVL.

The rearrangement joins TRBV9 to TRBJ1-4; D is unresolved. V lost 4 bases and J 8 bases, leaving 12 bases between the germline ends. CDR1 SGDLS and CDR2 YYNGEE come from the germline V gene. This CDR3 spans 13 amino acids. In DNA, the CDR3 is TGTGCCAGCAGCCCCCTCCCCGGGGAAAAACTGTTTTTT. Its protein product is CASSPLPGEKLFF. Full variable domain (missing parts from reference TRBV9 and TRBJ1-4): DSGVTQTPKHLITATGQRVTLRCSPRSGDLSVYWYQQSLDQGLQFLIQYYNGEERAKGNILERFSAQQFPDLHSELNLSSLELGDSALYFCASSPLPGEKLFFGSGTQLSVL.

This clone has only a few counts. The J gene is TRBJ2-2, the V gene TRBV6-6, with a weak D call TRBD2 (6 bases). Trimming left V 2 bases short and J 5 bases short, with 9 bases between. Germline V gene data show CDR1 as MNHNY and CDR2 as SVGAGI (reference sequence). CDR3 size: 14 residues. CDR3 protein: CASSYAGGTGELFF. CDR3 in DNA: TGTGCCAGCAGTTACGCCGGAGGGACCGGGGAGCTGTTTTTT.

The chain has TRBV5-1 and TRBJ2-1, with D possibly being TRBD2 (5 bases). Trimming stripped 1 base from V and 1 base from J, with 9 bases between. Germline V gene data show CDR1 as SGHRS and CDR2 as YFSETQ. The CDR3 is 15 residues long. Here the CDR3 DNA reads TGCGCCAGCAGCTTGTTTCCGGGATCCTACAATGAGCAGTTCTTC. This translates into CASSLFPGSYNEQFF.

The CDR3 is CASSQDDRANQPQHF. Here the CDR3 DNA reads TGTGCCAGCAGCCAAGATGACAGGGCGAATCAGCCCCAGCATTTT. The gene calls are TRBV4-2 and TRBJ1-5, with TRBD1 matching 7 bases. With V trimmed by 0 bases and J by 4 bases, 3 bases remained unmatched. This CDR3 has 15 residues. CDR1 LGHNA and CDR2 YNFKEQ come from the germline V gene.

This rearrangement joins TRBV7-2 to TRBJ2-1, with 7 bases matching TRBD1. Unmatched junction bases numbered 2, after V lost 6 bases and J lost 0 bases. CDR1 and CDR2 from the germline V gene are SGHTA and FQGNSA. This CDR3 contains 14 residues. The CDR3 nucleotides are TGTGCCAGCAGGGACAGGAGCTCCTACAATGAGCAGTTCTTC. This encodes CASRDRSSYNEQFF. The entire variable domain, with the rest obtained from reference TRBV7-2 and TRBJ2-1, is as follows: GAGVSQSPSNKVTEKGKDVELRCDPISGHTALYWYRQSLGQGLEFLIYFQGNSAPDKSGLPSDRFSAERTGGSVSTLTIQRTQQEDSAVYLCASRDRSSYNEQFFGPGTRLTVL.

The genes are TRBV5-1 and TRBJ1-4, with TRBD1 matching over 8 bases. The V gene's germline CDR1 is SGHRS and CDR2 YFSETQ. The CDR3 has 13 residues. Losses at the gene ends were 5 bases for V and 7 bases for J; bases not matched to a gene: 4. This chain's CDR3 is CASRDRAAEKLFF. The CDR3 DNA reads TGCGCCAGCAGGGACAGGGCTGCTGAAAAACTGTTTTTT.

CDR3 residues: CSVEPRGAVGELFF. The CDR3, as DNA: TGCAGCGTTGAACCCCGCGGGGCGGTCGGGGAGCTGTTTTTT. This rearrangement joins TRBV29-1 to TRBJ2-2, with a tentative D call TRBD2 (6 bases). Germline V lookup: CDR1 SQVTM, CDR2 ANQGSEA. This CDR3 is 14 amino acids long. Trimming removed 2 bases at V and 7 bases at J, with 14 bases between.

This sequence joins TRBV7-9 and TRBJ2-1, with 10 positions matching TRBD2. Germline CDR1 reads SEHNR; CDR2 reads FQNEAQ (reference sequence). The ends lost 6 bases at V and 9 bases at J; junction bases unmatched: 11. This CDR3 has 15 amino acids. The CDR3 reads CASSLKASGGGEQFF. In DNA form, the CDR3 reads TGTGCCAGCAGTCTAAAGGCTAGCGGGGGAGGTGAGCAGTTCTTC.

This clone came up once. The chain uses TRBV5-4 and TRBJ1-2; D may be TRBD1 (5 bases). The germline V gene has CDR1 SGHNT and CDR2 YYREEE (reference sequence). This CDR3 is built from 14 residues. V lost 4 bases to trimming and J lost 1 base, with 11 bases between them. In DNA form, the CDR3 reads TGTGCCAGCAGCCCCGACCAGGGTAACTATGGCTACACCTTC. Translation gives CASSPDQGNYGYTF. Supplemented by reference TRBV5-4 and TRBJ1-2, the full variable domain reads ETGVTQSPTHLIKTRGQQVTLRCSSQSGHNTVSWYQQALGQGPQFIFQYYREEENGRGNFPPRFSGLQFPNYSSELNVNALELDDSALYLCASSPDQGNYGYTFGSGTRLTVV.

The chain couples TRBV9 to TRBJ2-1, with TRBD2 as a possible D gene (5 bases). This CDR3 is 16 amino acids long. Germline V gives CDR1 SGDLS, CDR2 YYNGEE. Trimming shortened V by 2 bases and J by 0 bases, and 12 bases separated the two germline ends. The CDR3 sequence is CASSVRAPSSYNEQFF. The CDR3 bases are TGTGCCAGCAGCGTGCGGGCTCCGAGCTCCTACAATGAGCAGTTCTTC.